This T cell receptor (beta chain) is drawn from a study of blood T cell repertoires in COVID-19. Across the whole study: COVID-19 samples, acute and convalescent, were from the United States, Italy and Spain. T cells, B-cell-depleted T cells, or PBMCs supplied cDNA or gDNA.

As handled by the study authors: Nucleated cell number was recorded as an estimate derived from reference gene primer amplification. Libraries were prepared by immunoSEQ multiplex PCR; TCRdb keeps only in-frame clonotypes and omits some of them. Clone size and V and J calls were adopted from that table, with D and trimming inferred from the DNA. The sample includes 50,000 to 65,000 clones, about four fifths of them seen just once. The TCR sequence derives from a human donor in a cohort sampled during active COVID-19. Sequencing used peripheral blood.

In DNA, the CDR3 is TGCAGCGTTTTTAGGGGGCTGAACACTGAAGCTTTCTTT. Translation gives CSVFRGLNTEAFF. This chain links TRBV29-1 with TRBJ1-1; TRBD1 agrees at 7 bases. This CDR3 has 13 residues. With 5 bases clipped from V and 0 bases from J, the junction kept 3 bases outside the gene matches. Per germline, CDR1 SQVTM and CDR2 ANQGSEA.